Described below is a single TCR beta chain sequence and its context. Its antigen remains unidentified. The CDR3 is 19 amino acids. Germline values: CDR1 SGHAT, CDR2 FQNNGV. J was trimmed by 0 bases and V by 0 bases; bases with no gene match: 12. The sample belongs to a study of shared clonotypes between healthy human individuals. Study summary: Each donor's CD8 memory used one plate, CD8 naive two, each CD4 subset three. Points from the study as a whole: Clonotypes which were not shared had lower generation probabilities than clonotypes that all four donors shared. Shared across several donors were 5% to 6% of the naive CD4 clonotypes.

Naive CD8 cells, CD45RO-negative and positively selected for CCR7, excluded terminally differentiated effector memory CD45RA+ cells. Sorted-subset replicate PCRs used 200 ng DNA, some 30,000 T cell genomes. This table comes from immunoSEQ multiplex PCR, and its TCRdb copy is limited to in-frame clones, with some not included. The sample holds about 820,000 clones, almost 95% seen once. Sequences were obtained from naive CD8+ T cells sorted from blood. The V gene is TRBV11-2, the J gene TRBJ2-3; 7 bases line up with TRBD2. The receptor's source is a man younger than 40 in good health. CDR3 region: CASSLDGLADYPSTDTQYF. As DNA, the CDR3 is TGTGCCAGCAGCTTAGATGGTCTAGCGGATTATCCTAGCACAGATACGCAGTATTTT.